This TCR delta chain was recorded in a study of Vδ1+ human thymocytes. Study results and limitations: TRD repertoires were essentially private, unlike widely shared TRG clonotypes. Around a fifth of thymic delta-chain sequences were Vdelta2, with few Vdelta3, unlike blood Vdelta1+ controls. Thymic TRG and TRD repertoires appeared highly polyclonal, with Gaussian CDR3 length distributions. The authors advised highly purified populations and single-cell validation.

Sequences come from RNA converted to cDNA by reverse transcription. Multiplex PCR used pooled V-gene forward primers and a constant-region reverse primer to amplify CDR3s. TCRdb fed the multiplex PCR reads into CATT to redo clone calling. The sample comprises tens of thousands of delta-chain clones, about 16% of which are singletons, and 0.5% to 0.55% rests with the top ten. Between about 96% and 99.6% of sorted thymocytes were Vdelta1+. Turning to this clone: The antigen is undetermined.

The ends were cut back, 1 base at V and 2 bases at J, with 11 bases in the middle. CDR3 length equals 15 residues. Germline CDR1 is TSWWSYY and CDR2 is QGS. This TCR came from a boy in the first two years of life who had congenital heart surgery. Sample: Vdelta1+ gamma-delta thymocytes from the thymus. Described subset: FACS-sorted CD3+ TCRalphabeta- TCRVdelta1+ TCRVdelta2- thymocytes. The genes are TRDV1 and TRDJ1, with D unresolved. CDR3 nucleotides: TGTGCTCTTGGGGAACGAACGGGGTTTACCGATAAACTCATCTTT. Amino acid sequence: CALGERTGFTDKLIF.